The rows below give T cell receptor beta chains drawn from one sample of a study of CD8 T cells in Susac syndrome. One entry per CDR3 protein results from TCRdb running MiXCR on the immunoSEQ multiplex PCR reads. The repertoire holds 150,000 to 200,000 distinct CDR3 sequences, with 85% to 95% as singletons. The sequenced sample consisted of CD4+ T cells from PBMCs. The receptor set was obtained from a human donor with multiple sclerosis. The CDR3 runs from the conserved cysteine through the conserved F or W. D genes are given only for firm matches. The size entry is marked missing in some rows and otherwise reads once, few, many or a size class.

TRBV12-3/TRBV12-4	TRBD2	.	TRBJ2-3	TGTGCCAGCAGTTTTGGCGGGAGGGCCGAAGATACGCAGTATTTT	CASSFGGRAEDTQYF
TRBV27	TRBD1	.	TRBJ2-3	TGTGCCAGCAGCCCGACAGGGGGCGGTTTTACAGATACGCAGTATTTT	CASSPTGGGFTDTQYF
TRBV3-1	TRBD1	.	TRBJ2-4	TGTGCCAGCAGTCTTCCGTCGGGACAGGGCCTTGACATTCAGTACTTC	CASSLPSGQGLDIQYF
TRBV6-4	TRBD2	.	TRBJ2-5	TGTGCCAGCAGTGACTCGACGGCGGGGGGCAACGGAGAGACCCAGTACTTC	CASSDSTAGGNGETQYF
TRBV28	TRBD1	.	TRBJ1-4	TGTGCCAGCAGTCCCCAGGGGGGAACTAATGAAAAACTGTTTTTT	CASSPQGGTNEKLFF
TRBV12-3/TRBV12-4	.	few	TRBJ2-2	TGTGCCAGCAGTGTCGACGGGAACACCGGGGAGCTGTTTTTT	CASSVDGNTGELFF
TRBV5-6	.	.	TRBJ2-7	TGTGCCAGCAGCTTGGCACTGGTGGGGTACTACGAGCAGTACTTC	CASSLALVGYYEQYF
TRBV6-1	.	.	TRBJ1-2	TGTGCCAGCAGTGTTCGACAGGCGGTTGGCTACACCTTC	CASSVRQAVGYTF
TRBV25-1	.	.	TRBJ2-2	TGTGCCAGCAGTGAATCCCCAGGGCGGGCGAACACCGGGGAGCTGTTTTTT	CASSESPGRANTGELFF
TRBV10-3	TRBD1	few	TRBJ2-7	TGTGCCATCAGTCCGACAGGGTTCGACGAGCAGTACTTC	CAISPTGFDEQYF
TRBV20-1	.	.	TRBJ1-6	TGCAGTGCTAGTCCTACGGGACCCAGCTCCTATAATTCACCCCTCCACTTT	CSASPTGPSSYNSPLHF
TRBV6-5	.	.	TRBJ1-2	TGTGCCAGCAGCGAGAGCGCCCGGGGCTACACCTTC	CASSESARGYTF
TRBV5-1	TRBD1	.	TRBJ2-5	TGCGCCAGCAGCGCTCCCCAAGGGGGCGTTAAGGAGACCCAGTACTTC	CASSAPQGGVKETQYF
TRBV19	.	.	TRBJ1-2	TGTGCCAGTATATCTCCGGGGGGCAGTGACTATGGCTACACCTTC	CASISPGGSDYGYTF
TRBV24-1	TRBD2	.	TRBJ2-3	TGTGCCACCAGTGATCCAGGGACTAGCGGGAGCGCAGATACGCAGTATTTT	CATSDPGTSGSADTQYF
TRBV4-1	.	once	TRBJ2-1	TGCGCCAGCAGCCAAGATTTGGCGAAGGGTTTCAATGAGCAGTTCTTC	CASSQDLAKGFNEQFF
TRBV5-6	.	.	TRBJ2-2	TGTGCCAGCAGCTCCACCCCCCTGGGAAACACCGGGGAGCTGTTTTTT	CASSSTPLGNTGELFF
TRBV5-1	.	.	TRBJ1-2	TGCGCCAGCAGCCCGGTGGCTGGAGGGCCCGGCTACACCTTC	CASSPVAGGPGYTF
TRBV19	TRBD1	.	TRBJ1-2	TGTGCCAGTAGTATTAACCCAAAGACGACAGGGGGGTACAACTATGGCTACACCTTC	CASSINPKTTGGYNYGYTF
TRBV7-8	.	once	TRBJ1-1	TGTGCCAGCAGGCGGACAGTGAACACTGAAGCTTTCTTT	CASRRTVNTEAFF
TRBV20-1	.	.	TRBJ1-2	TGCAGTGCTAGGAACAGGGCCTTCTATGGCTACACCTTC	CSARNRAFYGYTF
TRBV5-1	.	.	TRBJ1-1	TGCGCCAGCACCGATCGGACAGAGAACACTGAAGCTTTCTTT	CASTDRTENTEAFF
TRBV5-4	TRBD1	.	TRBJ1-2	TGTGCCAGCAGCTCCCAGTTGACAGGGAACTATGGCTACACCTTC	CASSSQLTGNYGYTF
TRBV5-1	TRBD1	.	TRBJ2-5	TGCGCCAGCAGCTCAACGGGACAGACGCAAGAGACCCAGTACTTC	CASSSTGQTQETQYF
TRBV28	.	.	TRBJ2-2	TGTGCCAGCAGTTTCTGGGGTAGGAACACCGGGGAGCTGTTTTTT	CASSFWGRNTGELFF
TRBV7-3	.	.	TRBJ2-2	TGTGCCAGCCAACAGGGAGGCGGGGAGCTGTTTTTT	CASQQGGGELFF
TRBV28	.	.	TRBJ2-2	TGTGCCAGCATCCAGACCCGGCGACAGACCGGGGAGCTGTTTTTT	CASIQTRRQTGELFF
TRBV20-1	.	.	TRBJ1-4	TGCAGTGCTAGAGATCCGGGGGGGAGAACTAATGAAAAACTGTTTTTT	CSARDPGGRTNEKLFF
TRBV12-3/TRBV12-4	.	.	TRBJ1-6	TGTGCCAGCAACAGGCTTCAGGGTTCACCCCTCCACTTT	CASNRLQGSPLHF
TRBV19	TRBD2	.	TRBJ2-1	TGTGCCAGTAGTATGGGAGCGGGAGGTAACAACAATGAGCAGTTCTTC	CASSMGAGGNNNEQFF
TRBV5-1	.	once	TRBJ2-7	TGCGCCAGCAGCGAGGCCCCCAGTCGGATCTACGAGCAGTACTTC	CASSEAPSRIYEQYF
TRBV7-2	.	.	TRBJ2-5	TGTGCCAGCAGCCCCGGACGGGTAGAGACCCAGTACTTC	CASSPGRVETQYF
TRBV5-6	.	few	TRBJ1-1	TGTGCCAGCAGCTTGTATAGGGGCACTGAAGCTTTCTTT	CASSLYRGTEAFF
TRBV6-2/TRBV6-3	.	.	TRBJ1-1	TGTGCCAGCAGTTATGGTTGGAACACTGAAGCTTTCTTT	CASSYGWNTEAFF
TRBV27	TRBD2	.	TRBJ2-3	TGTGCCAGCAGTGGCGAGCGGGGGGGCCGCACAGATACGCAGTATTTT	CASSGERGGRTDTQYF
TRBV9	.	once	TRBJ2-2	TGTGCCAGCAGCGTAACAGGGTTCCCCCCCACCGGGGAGCTGTTTTTT	CASSVTGFPPTGELFF
TRBV7-3	TRBD1	.	TRBJ2-2	TGTGCCAGCAGCCCCGGACAGGGTACCGGGGAGCTGTTTTTT	CASSPGQGTGELFF